The entry below describes one TCR beta chain. The data were taken from a study of immune evolution from preneoplasia to lung adenocarcinoma. H&E slides confirmed each diagnosis, reviewed by two pathologists independently. Some clones are missing from TCRdb's copy, which holds only in-frame ones; the method was immunoSEQ multiplex PCR. The profile shows over 1,500 clones, more than 75% of them singletons. Trimming took 5 bases from V and 7 from J; bases not matched to a gene: 6. This CDR3 contains 14 residues. Germline loops: CDR1 SGHRS, CDR2 YFSETQ. This sequence was found in a person aged 65-85 years with lung adenocarcinoma. Specimen: FFPE atypical adenomatous hyperplasia tissue from the lung. Sample subset: atypical adenomatous hyperplasia (AAH), lung preneoplasia. The rearrangement joins TRBV5-1 to TRBJ2-4; 10 bases line up with TRBD1. The CDR3 sequence is CASRSGTGANIQYF. CDR3 sequence (DNA): TGCGCCAGCAGATCCGGGACAGGGGCCAACATTCAGTACTTC. Using reference TRBV5-1 and TRBJ2-4 for the parts outside the CDR3, the full variable domain is KAGVTQTPRYLIKTRGQQVTLSCSPISGHRSVSWYQQTPGQGLQFLFEYFSETQRNKGNFPGRFSGRQFSNSRSEMNVSTLELGDSALYLCASRSGTGANIQYFGAGTRLSVL.